A single T cell receptor (beta chain) is shown here with its context. At one of its ends the junction is not consistent with the germline gene, which may arise from a read error. The sample originates from a study of CD8 T cells in Susac syndrome. Study in general: There were Susac syndrome patients who were therapy-naive at blood draw, others on corticosteroids, and others on intravenous immunoglobulin alone.

Patients with Susac syndrome met the recently defined diagnostic criteria for definite or probable disease. In contrast to the negatively isolated CD8+ and CD4+ T cells, TEMRA cells were FACS-enriched. RNA was extracted with the RNeasy kit, and a quantity of about 0.45 to 1 ug was reverse transcribed using random hexamers. One entry per CDR3 protein results from TCRdb running MiXCR on the immunoSEQ multiplex PCR reads. The sample shows some 200,000 distinct CDR3 sequences, over 75% of them seen only once. This CDR3 is 12 amino acids long. CDR1 is DFQATT and CDR2 is SNEGSKA in the germline V gene (reference sequence).

The sequenced sample consisted of CD4+ T cells from PBMCs. The source is a human donor with Susac syndrome. The rearrangement uses TRBV20-1 and TRBJ1-2, with D unresolved. The CDR3 coding sequence is TGCAGTGCAAGAGGGAGAAACTATGGCTACACCTTC. It translates to CSARGRNYGYTF.